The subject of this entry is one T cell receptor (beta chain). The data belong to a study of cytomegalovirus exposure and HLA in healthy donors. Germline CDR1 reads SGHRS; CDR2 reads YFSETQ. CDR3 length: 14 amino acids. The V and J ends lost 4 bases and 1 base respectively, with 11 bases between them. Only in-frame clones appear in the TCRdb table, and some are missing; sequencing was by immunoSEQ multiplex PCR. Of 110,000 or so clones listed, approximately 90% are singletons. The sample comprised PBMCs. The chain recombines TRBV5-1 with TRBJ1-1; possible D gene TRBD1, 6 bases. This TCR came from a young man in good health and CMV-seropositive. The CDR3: CASSQQGRNTEAFF. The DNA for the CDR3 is TGCGCCAGCAGCCAACAGGGTCGGAACACTGAAGCTTTCTTT.